Listed here are 2 T cell receptor beta chains from one sample, sequenced in a study of resident and recirculating memory T cells in vitiligo. TCRdb keeps only in-frame clones here, not all; method: immunoSEQ multiplex PCR. Of more than 70,000 clones listed, about 90% were seen once; the top ten hold approximately 5.4%. The sequenced material came from blood. The receptors come from a male donor with vitiligo.

The chain has TRBV7-2 and TRBJ2-5, with a weak D call TRBD2 (6 bases). The V gene lost 2 bases and the J gene lost 2 bases, with 9 bases spanning the gap. Germline-derived CDR1 and CDR2 are SGHTA and FQGNSA. The CDR3 is 14 residues long. The DNA of the CDR3 is TGTGCCAGCAGCTTAATTAGCGGACAAGAGACCCAGTACTTC. It yields the protein CASSLISGQETQYF. Using reference TRBV7-2 and TRBJ2-5 for the parts outside the CDR3, the full variable domain is GAGVSQSPSNKVTEKGKDVELRCDPISGHTALYWYRQSLGQGLEFLIYFQGNSAPDKSGLPSDRFSAERTGGSVSTLTIQRTQQEDSAVYLCASSLISGQETQYFGPGTRLLVL.

The V call is TRBV30, the J call TRBJ2-5; 9 nucleotides match TRBD1. CDR1 GTSNPN and CDR2 SVGIG come from the germline V gene (reference sequence). This CDR3 contains 13 residues. V trimming: 0 bases; J trimming: 4 bases; junction bases outside the gene matches: 0. CDR3 amino acids: CAWSVQGAETQYF. In DNA form, the CDR3 reads TGTGCCTGGAGTGTACAGGGGGCAGAGACCCAGTACTTC.